Shown below are 25 T cell receptor beta chains from a single sample sequenced in a study of CD8 T cells in Susac syndrome. RNA, at roughly 0.45 to 1 ug, was reverse transcribed with random hexamers. In TCRdb, the immunoSEQ multiplex PCR reads were re-called with MiXCR into one record per CDR3 protein. The data contain some 180,000 distinct CDR3 sequences, about 93% of them seen just once; the ten biggest clones take up around 0.094%. Input material: CD4+ T cells from PBMCs. The receptors were gathered from a human donor with Susac syndrome.

The genes are TRBV27 and TRBJ2-7; unclear D gene. Trimming took 5 bases from V and 0 from J, leaving 11 bases between them. Looked up from germline, CDR1 is MNHEY and CDR2 is SMNVEV (reference sequence). The CDR3 totals 14 residues. Here the CDR3 reads CASSGRTASYEQYF. CDR3 DNA: TGTGCCAGCAGTGGGCGGACGGCCTCCTACGAGCAGTACTTC.

This chain connects TRBV5-4 to TRBJ2-2; D may be TRBD1 or TRBD2 (5 bases each). This CDR3 is built from 15 residues. Trimming shortened V by 6 bases and J by 2 bases, and 14 bases separated the two germline ends. Per germline, CDR1 SGHNT and CDR2 YYREEE (reference sequence). Here the CDR3 reads CASKSRGRNTGELFF. CDR3 nucleotide sequence: TGTGCCAGCAAGTCGAGGGGTCGTAACACCGGGGAGCTGTTTTTT.

This chain connects TRBV23-1 to TRBJ1-6, with D tentatively TRBD1 (5 bases). TRBV23-1 is filed as an ORF, its function uncertain. The V and J ends lost 4 bases and 1 base respectively, with 14 bases between them. CDR3 size: 17 residues. The CDR3 nucleotides are TGCGCCAGCAGTCGCTATCAGGGAGGGTCCTATAATTCACCCCTCCACTTT. Its protein is CASSRYQGGSYNSPLHF.

V gene TRBV19 combines with J gene TRBJ2-1; D unclear. Germline CDR1 LNHDA, CDR2 SQIVND (reference sequence). V was trimmed by 6 bases and J by 9 bases, leaving 12 bases between them. The CDR3 extends over 12 amino acids. For the CDR3, the DNA is TGTGCCAGTAGCCCTGCGTCCCGTGAGCAGTTCTTC. It translates to CASSPASREQFF.

This rearrangement joins TRBV29-1 to TRBJ1-1; D unclear. The germline V gene encodes CDR1 SQVTM and CDR2 ANQGSEA. CDR3 length equals 14 residues. Trimming cost V 0 bases and J 0 bases, with 8 bases left between them. In DNA form, the CDR3 reads TGCAGCGTTGAAGAGCTACGGGTGAACACTGAAGCTTTCTTT. Translating gives CSVEELRVNTEAFF.

The chain employs TRBV15 and TRBJ2-4; D call uncertain. The germline V gene has CDR1 LNHNV and CDR2 YYDKDF (reference sequence). The CDR3 is made up of 18 amino acids. The V and J ends lost 3 bases and 0 bases respectively, with 18 bases between them. CDR3 residues: CATSSDSSLSLAKNIQYF. CDR3 sequence (DNA): TGTGCCACCAGCAGCGATAGCTCCCTGAGCTTAGCCAAAAACATTCAGTACTTC.

The rearrangement uses TRBV20-1 and TRBJ2-5; D might be TRBD1 (6 bases). CDR3 length: 11 amino acids. The V end was cut by 5 bases, the J end by 5 bases, with 9 bases between. Germline V gene data show CDR1 as DFQATT and CDR2 as SNEGSKA (reference sequence). CDR3 sequence (DNA): TGCAGTGCTGAGGGGGTTGAGACCCAGTACTTC. Translated: CSAEGVETQYF.

V usage is TRBV29-1 and J usage is TRBJ1-1; D is unclear. V was clipped by 3 bases and J by 0 bases, with 8 bases between them. This CDR3 spans 13 amino acids. Germline loops: CDR1 SQVTM, CDR2 ANQGSEA. CDR3 sequence: CSVELTVNTEAFF. The CDR3, as DNA: TGCAGCGTTGAGTTAACAGTGAACACTGAAGCTTTCTTT. The full variable domain, its missing parts supplied by reference TRBV29-1 and TRBJ1-1, is SAVISQKPSRDICQRGTSLTIQCQVDSQVTMMFWYRQQPGQSLTLIATANQGSEATYESGFVIDKFPISRPNLTFSTLTVSNMSPEDSSIYLCSVELTVNTEAFFGQGTRLTVV.

This clonotype has only one observation. The chain combines TRBV5-1 with TRBJ2-1; 10 bases match TRBD2. There are 16 residues in the CDR3. With 4 bases clipped from V and 5 bases from J, the junction kept 9 bases outside the gene matches. CDR1 and CDR2 from the germline V gene are SGHRS and YFSETQ. The CDR3 loop is CASSPRTSGINNEQFF. The CDR3 nucleotides are TGCGCCAGCAGCCCGCGGACTAGCGGAATTAACAATGAGCAGTTCTTC.

This clonotype appeared once. The V and J genes are TRBV5-6 and TRBJ1-1; perhaps TRBD1 as D (6 bases). This CDR3 has 14 residues. Trimming removed 3 bases from V and 8 bases from J, with 17 bases in between. CDR1 and CDR2 from the germline V gene are SGHDT and YYEEEE. CDR3 in amino acids: CASSSPGVSREAFF. In DNA, the CDR3 is TGTGCCAGCAGCTCCCCAGGGGTGAGTCGCGAAGCTTTCTTT.

This chain links TRBV5-1 with TRBJ2-7, with a tentative D call TRBD1 (6 bases). V was clipped by 0 bases and J by 5 bases, with 15 bases between them. Looked up from germline, CDR1 is SGHRS and CDR2 is YFSETQ. The CDR3 loop spans 15 amino acids. The CDR3 region has the DNA TGCGCCAGCAGCTTGGAGGCCAGGGGCGGCGACGAGCAGTACTTC. Its translation is CASSLEARGGDEQYF.

The chain is built from TRBV7-3 and TRBJ2-2; D not certain. The V end was cut by 1 base, the J end by 6 bases, with 6 bases between. The CDR3 length is 13 residues. Per germline, CDR1 SGHTA and CDR2 FQGTGA. CDR3 nucleotide sequence: TGTGCCAGCAGCTTAAGTTCCGCCGGGGAGCTGTTTTTT. It encodes CASSLSSAGELFF. Complete variable domain (other parts from reference TRBV7-3 and TRBJ2-2): GAGVSQTPSNKVTEKGKYVELRCDPISGHTALYWYRQSLGQGPEFLIYFQGTGAADDSGLPNDRFFAVRPEGSVSTLKIQRTERGDSAVYLCASSLSSAGELFFGEGSRLTVL.

The rearrangement uses TRBV18 and TRBJ1-5; 7 bases match TRBD1. The germline CDR1 and CDR2 sequences are KGHSH and LQKENI. This CDR3 region has 16 residues. V trimming: 4 bases; J trimming: 4 bases; junction bases outside the gene matches: 10. In nucleotides, the CDR3 is TGTGCCAGCTCACTATACGCTGGACAGGTGAATCAGCCCCAGCATTTT. This sequence encodes CASSLYAGQVNQPQHF. Filled out from reference TRBV18 and TRBJ1-5, the complete variable domain reads NAGVMQNPRHLVRRRGQEARLRCSPMKGHSHVYWYRQLPEEGLKFMVYLQKENIIDESGMPKERFSAEFPKEGPSILRIQQVVRGDSAAYFCASSLYAGQVNQPQHFGDGTRLSIL.

In this sample, this clonotype turned up once. The chain uses TRBV12-5 and TRBJ1-1; TRBD1 might be the D (5 bases). V lost 0 bases and J 1 base, leaving 18 bases between the germline ends. Germline V CDR1 and CDR2: LGHNT, FRNRAP. CDR3 size: 18 residues. Here the CDR3 reads CASGLVLGGSGKNTEAFF. DNA of the CDR3: TGTGCTAGTGGTTTGGTACTCGGGGGTTCGGGAAAGAACACTGAAGCTTTCTTT.

This clonotype occurred once. The chain employs TRBV5-1 and TRBJ1-2, with D perhaps matching TRBD1 (5 bases). Germline V gene data show CDR1 as SGHRS and CDR2 as YFSETQ. Trimming shortened V by 4 bases and J by 2 bases, and 15 bases separated the two germline ends. This CDR3 has 15 amino acids. CDR3 DNA sequence: TGCGCCAGCAGCCAGTTTCCAGGGTGGAACTATGGCTACACCTTC. Translating it yields CASSQFPGWNYGYTF.

The J gene is TRBJ1-1, the V gene TRBV3-1, with D unclear. The CDR3 extends over 16 amino acids. The germline V and J ends were trimmed by 0 bases and 2 bases, with 13 bases remaining between them. Per the germline V gene, CDR1 is LGHDT and CDR2 is YNNKEL (reference sequence). CDR3: CASSQDGWYRNTEAFF. The CDR3 DNA is TGTGCCAGCAGCCAAGATGGGTGGTATCGTAACACTGAAGCTTTCTTT.

This chain uses TRBV7-9 with TRBJ1-1; possibly TRBD1 for D (6 bases). This CDR3 contains 17 residues. Looked up from germline, CDR1 is SEHNR and CDR2 is FQNEAQ (reference sequence). Deletions cut 6 bases from V and 7 bases from J, with 27 bases between. The CDR3, as DNA: TGTGCCAGCAGTGATTTACGGGGGGGCGTGAGAATAGGTGAAGCTTTCTTT. Residues: CASSDLRGGVRIGEAFF.

The rearrangement links TRBV20-1 to TRBJ2-1; 8 bases agree with TRBD2. This CDR3 is 14 amino acids long. Looked up from germline, CDR1 is DFQATT and CDR2 is SNEGSKA (reference sequence). The chain's CDR3 is CSSLIAGRYNEQFF. DNA for the CDR3: TGCAGCTCATTGATAGCGGGGAGGTACAATGAGCAGTTCTTC.

This chain joins TRBV25-1 and TRBJ1-5, with D possibly being TRBD1 (6 bases). Trimming pared 6 bases from V and 5 bases from J, leaving 11 bases between. This CDR3 is 13 amino acids long. From germline, CDR1 is MGHDK and CDR2 SYGVNS. The CDR3 sequence: CASRQGFDQPQHF. CDR3 bases: TGTGCCAGCAGACAGGGTTTCGATCAGCCCCAGCATTTT.

The DNA of the CDR3 is TGTGCCAGCACCCTCTACCCAGGCGAGATGAATACGCAGTATTTT. It translates to CASTLYPGEMNTQYF. This chain joins TRBV27 and TRBJ2-3; D gene unclear. Germline lookup yields CDR1 MNHEY and CDR2 SMNVEV (reference sequence). V lost 7 bases, J lost 7 bases, and 21 bases lay in between. This CDR3 contains 15 residues.

The chain links TRBV9 to TRBJ2-3; D uncertain. Germline CDR1 reads SGDLS; CDR2 reads YYNGEE. With 1 base removed from V and 5 bases from J, the gap between germline ends came to 8 bases. The CDR3 sequence is 13 residues long. Here the CDR3 DNA reads TGTGCCAGCAGCGTACTAGGACGAGATACGCAGTATTTT. Its protein product is CASSVLGRDTQYF.

The V and J genes are TRBV20-1 and TRBJ2-5; 8 bases map to TRBD2. Germline loops: CDR1 DFQATT, CDR2 SNEGSKA (reference sequence). The J segment lost 4 bases and the V segment lost 6 bases, leaving 10 bases of the junction unmatched. This CDR3 has 14 amino acids. CDR3: CSANHRSGGETQYF. For the CDR3, the DNA is TGCAGTGCGAACCATCGGAGCGGGGGAGAGACCCAGTACTTC.

This clonotype turned up a few times. The chain links TRBV4-2 to TRBJ1-5; no clear D. V dropped 0 bases and J dropped 7 bases, with 7 bases sitting between them. The germline V gene has CDR1 LGHNA and CDR2 YNFKEQ. The CDR3 contains 13 residues. CDR3 protein: CASSQDAGQPQHF. In DNA, the CDR3 is TGTGCCAGCAGCCAAGATGCTGGACAGCCCCAGCATTTT.

CDR3 in amino acids: CASSGESYEQYF. The CDR3 DNA sequence: TGTGCCAGTAGCGGAGAGTCCTACGAGCAGTACTTC. This sequence joins TRBV19 and TRBJ2-7, with no clear D. Germline V CDR1 and CDR2: LNHDA, SQIVND (reference sequence). V lost 6 bases, J lost 1 base, and 7 bases lay in between. The CDR3 totals 12 residues.

This clonotype was seen just once. V usage is TRBV24-1 and J usage is TRBJ1-5; D possibly corresponds to TRBD1 (5 bases). The germline V and J ends were trimmed by 9 bases and 0 bases, with 8 bases remaining between them. Looked up from germline, CDR1 is KGHDR and CDR2 is SFDVKD. This CDR3 comprises 13 residues. The CDR3 loop reads CATGGSSNQPQHF. DNA of the CDR3: TGTGCCACCGGGGGGAGTAGCAATCAGCCCCAGCATTTT.